This TCR beta chain derives from a study of shared clonotypes between healthy human individuals. Findings of the study overall: It was only blood that was sampled, and tissue repertoires likely differ.

The germline V gene encodes CDR1 LNHNV and CDR2 YYDKDF (reference sequence). Deletions cut 1 base from V and 6 bases from J, with 10 bases between. This CDR3 region has 14 residues. With regard to this clone: Its matching antigen is unknown.

Per the original methods: There were no quality scores in the junction-only immunoSEQ sequences, so filtering differed. The assay was immunoSEQ multiplex PCR, and TCRdb's table has in-frame clones only and misses some. V and J calls and clone size are as listed in that table; D and trimming were resolved from the DNA. The sample has 1 million to 1.3 million clones; around three quarters are singletons. The source material was memory CD4+ T cells from PBMCs. As for subset: CD45RA-negative fraction. The chain links TRBV15 to TRBJ2-1; D uncertain. This TCR was sampled from a man aged 18 to 29 in good health. Some clones in this sample may be carry-over from other donors' samples. In nucleotides, the CDR3 is TGTGCCACCAGCAGAGGAGGAGATTCCAATGAGCAGTTCTTC. Translating gives CATSRGGDSNEQFF.